The 12 T cell receptor beta chains given below trace back to one sample, sequenced in a study of blood T cell repertoires in COVID-19. Profiling relied on immunoSEQ multiplex PCR, and the TCRdb table lists in-frame clones only, not all of them. Of around 200,000 clones in the sample, less than 90% are singletons; the top ten hold about 1.9%. Sequencing was carried out using peripheral blood. The source of these receptors is a man aged 35-49 years with active or convalescent COVID-19.

The chain recombines TRBV5-4 with TRBJ2-3; 8 bases are shared with TRBD1. This CDR3 is built from 16 residues. V trimming: 1 base; J trimming: 4 bases; junction bases outside the gene matches: 8. Germline CDR1 is SGHNT and CDR2 is YYREEE (reference sequence). CDR3 loop: CASSLTGTGDADTQYF. DNA of the CDR3: TGTGCCAGCAGCTTGACCGGGACAGGCGACGCAGATACGCAGTATTTT.

J is TRBJ1-5 and V is TRBV7-9; maybe TRBD1 (6 bases). Germline values: CDR1 SEHNR, CDR2 FQNEAQ (reference sequence). The V end was cut by 5 bases, the J end by 1 base, with 15 bases between. The CDR3 covers 16 residues. CDR3 amino acids: CASSPTGLVSNQPQHF. As DNA, the CDR3 is TGTGCCAGCAGCCCAACAGGGTTGGTGAGCAATCAGCCCCAGCATTTT.

CDR3 in DNA: TGTGCCAGCAGCTACGAATATCAGCCCCAGCATTTT. It specifies CASSYEYQPQHF. The rearrangement links TRBV12-3 or TRBV12-4 to TRBJ1-5; no definite D call. Trimming took 6 bases from V and 5 from J, leaving 8 bases between them. The CDR3 covers 12 residues.

The J gene is TRBJ1-5, the V gene TRBV6-5, with D unclear. The CDR3 has 12 amino acids. The germline gives CDR1 MNHEY, CDR2 SVGAGI. V lost 2 bases and J 9 bases, leaving 8 bases between the germline ends. CDR3 nucleotides: TGTGCCAGCAGTTACCAGTCGGGGCCCCAGCATTTT. Translating it yields CASSYQSGPQHF.

This clone was recorded once. The chain couples TRBV7-9 to TRBJ1-6; a possible D gene is TRBD1 (5 bases). CDR3 length equals 14 residues. Per germline, CDR1 SEHNR and CDR2 FQNEAQ (reference sequence). Trimming removed 1 base from V and 10 bases from J, with 11 bases in between. Written as DNA, the CDR3 is TGTGCCAGCAGCTTAGAGCAGGGAATATCACCCCTCCACTTT. Translation gives CASSLEQGISPLHF. The entire variable domain, with the rest obtained from reference TRBV7-9 and TRBJ1-6, is as follows: DTGVSQNPRHKITKRGQNVTFRCDPISEHNRLYWYRQTLGQGPEFLTYFQNEAQLEKSRLLSDRFSAERPKGSFSTLEIQRTEQGDSAMYLCASSLEQGISPLHFGNGTRLTVT.

As DNA, the CDR3 is TGCAGTGCTCGGGGGGGCTACGAGCAGTACTTC. Protein: CSARGGYEQYF. This chain joins TRBV20-1 and TRBJ2-7; TRBD2 aligns across 8 bases. V was clipped by 5 bases and J by 3 bases; unmatched bases: 0. Germline loops: CDR1 DFQATT, CDR2 SNEGSKA (reference sequence). This CDR3 is 11 amino acids long.

This chain joins TRBV28 and TRBJ2-5, with 8 bases lining up with TRBD2. The CDR3 runs to 16 residues. CDR1 MDHEN and CDR2 SYDVKM come from the germline V gene. The V and J ends lost 5 bases and 7 bases, in that order; junction bases with no gene match: 15. Here the CDR3 reads CASSSSGSGNLGTQYF. The CDR3 bases are TGTGCCAGCAGTAGTAGTGGTAGCGGGAACTTAGGGACCCAGTACTTC.

The chain is built from TRBV19 and TRBJ2-2; D is perhaps TRBD1 (5 bases). This CDR3 comprises 14 residues. Trimming stripped 4 bases from V and 6 bases from J, with 12 bases between. Germline V gene data show CDR1 as LNHDA and CDR2 as SQIVND (reference sequence). The CDR3 loop is CASSTETVAGELFF. CDR3 in DNA: TGTGCCAGTAGTACCGAGACAGTCGCCGGGGAGCTGTTTTTT. Full variable domain (outside the CDR3, taken from reference TRBV19 and TRBJ2-2): DGGITQSPKYLFRKEGQNVTLSCEQNLNHDAMYWYRQDPGQGLRLIYYSQIVNDFQKGDIAEGYSVSREKKESFPLTVTSAQKNPTAFYLCASSTETVAGELFFGEGSRLTVL.

Turning to this clone: Within the sample, other DNA sequences also encode this same CDR3. V and J are TRBV28 and TRBJ1-1; the D gene is possibly TRBD1 (6 bases). Trimming took 6 bases from V and 1 from J, leaving 18 bases between them. The length of the CDR3 is 16 residues. Germline CDR1 is MDHEN and CDR2 is SYDVKM. The CDR3 nucleotides read TGTGCCAGCAGCTTAGTTCTGGGCAGGGGGAACACTGAAGCTTTCTTT. It translates to CASSLVLGRGNTEAFF. The variable domain in full, completed from reference TRBV28 and TRBJ1-1, reads DVKVTQSSRYLVKRTGEKVFLECVQDMDHENMFWYRQDPGLGLRLIYFSYDVKMKEKGDIPEGYSVSREKKERFSLILESASTNQTSMYLCASSLVLGRGNTEAFFGQGTRLTVV.

The chain carries TRBV14 and TRBJ2-3; 7 bases fit TRBD1. Trimming removed 4 bases from V and 0 bases from J; junction bases left unmatched: 10. Germline-derived CDR1 and CDR2 are SGHDN and FVKESK. This CDR3 has 17 amino acids. The CDR3 protein is CASSLGTVASSTDTQYF. The DNA of the CDR3 is TGTGCCAGCAGCCTAGGGACAGTGGCTTCTAGCACAGATACGCAGTATTTT.

The chain combines TRBV6-5 with TRBJ1-5; D perhaps matches TRBD1 (6 bases). The length of the CDR3 is 12 residues. The ends were cut back, 5 bases at V and 11 bases at J, with 13 bases in the middle. The germline V gene encodes CDR1 MNHEY and CDR2 SVGAGI. CDR3 nucleotides: TGTGCCAGCAGTCCCCCTGGGGGCACCCAGCATTTT. Amino acid sequence: CASSPPGGTQHF.

This clone was seen a handful of times. CDR3 loop: CASSATGFEQYF. The CDR3 DNA follows: TGTGCCAGCAGTGCGACAGGGTTCGAGCAGTACTTC. The rearrangement joins TRBV27 to TRBJ2-7; 7 bases agree with TRBD1. Trimming removed 5 bases from V and 6 bases from J; junction bases left unmatched: 4. The V gene's germline CDR1 is MNHEY and CDR2 SMNVEV (reference sequence). This CDR3 spans 12 amino acids.